The sequence of this T cell receptor beta chain was determined in a study of response to subunit inactivated influenza vaccine. Findings and limits, study-wide: Authors proposed each seasonal influenza vaccination draws in few new T cells.

This clonotype has a handful of counts. What it binds is unknown. TCRdb re-called the RT-PCR reads with MiXCR, one entry per CDR3 protein. Of approximately 530,000 distinct CDR3 sequences listed, under 8.5% were seen once; the top ten hold around 12%. Germline V CDR1 and CDR2: SGHRS, YFSETQ. V was trimmed by 3 bases and J by 2 bases, leaving 14 bases between them. CDR3 size: 15 residues. The source of this sequence is a man aged 45 to 75 who received an inactivated influenza vaccine. The source material was PBMCs from blood, sampled less than 30 months after vaccination. The chain couples TRBV5-1 to TRBJ2-5; D remains unclear. As DNA, the CDR3 is TGCGCCAGCAGCTGGGTTGACGGCAGACAAGAGACCCAGTACTTC. Residues: CASSWVDGRQETQYF.